These 15 T cell receptor beta chains were sequenced from one sample in a study of chemoradiotherapy in HPV16-positive cancers. TCRdb's copy holds only in-frame clones and misses some; the assay was immunoSEQ multiplex PCR. The profile shows about 7,500 clones, about 89% of them singletons. The specimen was taken from a patient who underwent chemoradiotherapy. The receptors stem from a human donor with HPV-associated anogenital cancer.

The chain is built from TRBV5-1 and TRBJ2-5; D is unresolved. CDR3 length: 15 amino acids. Germline V gene data show CDR1 as SGHRS and CDR2 as YFSETQ. The germline V and J ends were trimmed by 0 bases and 2 bases, with 11 bases remaining between them. The CDR3 region has the DNA TGCGCCAGCAGCTTGGTTGGGCAGGCACAAGAGACCCAGTACTTC. This encodes CASSLVGQAQETQYF.

This clone was observed once. This chain uses TRBV7-2 with TRBJ2-7; perhaps D is TRBD1 or TRBD2 (5 bases each). Germline V gene sequence: CDR1 SGHTA, CDR2 FQGNSA. The CDR3 covers 14 residues. Trimming pared 0 bases from V and 5 bases from J, leaving 11 bases between. CDR3 residues: CASSLAGTLDEQYF. The CDR3 DNA reads as TGTGCCAGCAGCTTAGCAGGGACCCTAGACGAGCAGTACTTC.

This clone has more than one count but fewer than ten. The V and J genes are TRBV6-1 and TRBJ2-1; 11 positions match TRBD2. The CDR3 totals 16 residues. Trimming took 0 bases from V and 5 from J; bases not matched to a gene: 3. The germline gives CDR1 MNHNS, CDR2 SASEGT. The CDR3 here is CASSEATSGINNEQFF. The CDR3 DNA sequence: TGTGCCAGCAGTGAAGCGACTAGCGGGATCAACAATGAGCAGTTCTTC.

The chain has TRBV11-2 and TRBJ1-1, with a tentative D call TRBD1 (6 bases). From germline, CDR1 is SGHAT and CDR2 FQNNGV. Trimming took 1 base from V and 4 from J, leaving 13 bases between them. This CDR3 has 15 residues. The CDR3 is CASSLGLGGATEAFF. DNA for the CDR3: TGTGCCAGCAGCTTAGGGTTAGGGGGGGCCACTGAAGCTTTCTTT.

This chain connects TRBV10-2 to TRBJ2-7; 9 nucleotides align to TRBD1. The CDR3 runs 17 residues. Germline V CDR1 and CDR2: WSHSY, SAAADI. Trimming removed 2 bases from V and 1 base from J; junction bases left unmatched: 9. This chain's CDR3 is CASSEGIGQGSSYEQYF. The CDR3 nucleotides read TGCGCCAGCAGTGAGGGGATAGGACAGGGGTCGTCCTACGAGCAGTACTTC.

The chain uses TRBV9 and TRBJ2-7, with TRBD2 identical over 7 bases. From germline, CDR1 is SGDLS and CDR2 YYNGEE. The CDR3 has 14 residues. V trimming: 2 bases; J trimming: 0 bases; junction bases outside the gene matches: 2. CDR3 sequence: CASSVGGSSYEQYF. The CDR3 nucleotides are TGTGCCAGCAGCGTCGGGGGGAGCTCCTACGAGCAGTACTTC. Full variable domain (rest looked up from reference TRBV9 and TRBJ2-7): DSGVTQTPKHLITATGQRVTLRCSPRSGDLSVYWYQQSLDQGLQFLIQYYNGEERAKGNILERFSAQQFPDLHSELNLSSLELGDSALYFCASSVGGSSYEQYFGPGTRLTVT.

The genes are TRBV27 and TRBJ2-3; 9 bases line up with TRBD1. CDR1 MNHEY and CDR2 SMNVEV come from the germline V gene (reference sequence). V lost 4 bases to trimming and J lost 3 bases; unmatched junction nucleotides: 2. The length of the CDR3 is 14 residues. Here the CDR3 reads CASSSGQGTDTQYF. CDR3 nucleotides: TGTGCCAGCAGTTCCGGACAGGGGACAGATACGCAGTATTTT.

The chain is built from TRBV25-1 and TRBJ1-3, with unresolved D. The CDR3 extends over 17 amino acids. Germline-derived CDR1 and CDR2 are MGHDK and SYGVNS. Trimming took 1 base from V and 0 from J, leaving 13 bases between them. CDR3 DNA: TGTGCCAGCAGTGAATCCCCCCAGGACGGCTCTGGAAACACCATATATTTT. Translation: CASSESPQDGSGNTIYF.

The chain links TRBV7-3 to TRBJ2-5, with 7 bases matching TRBD1. CDR1 is SGHTA, CDR2 FQGTGA, per germline. V was clipped by 8 bases and J by 1 base; unmatched bases: 10. This CDR3 is 15 amino acids long. CDR3 amino acids: CASGESGTAQETQYF. CDR3 sequence (DNA): TGTGCCAGCGGGGAGTCGGGGACAGCCCAAGAGACCCAGTACTTC. Together with reference TRBV7-3 and TRBJ2-5, the CDR3 gives the full variable domain: GAGVSQTPSNKVTEKGKYVELRCDPISGHTALYWYRQSLGQGPEFLIYFQGTGAADDSGLPNDRFFAVRPEGSVSTLKIQRTERGDSAVYLCASGESGTAQETQYFGPGTRLLVL.

The chain has TRBV10-2 and TRBJ2-4, with D perhaps matching TRBD1 (5 bases). The V and J ends lost 3 bases and 0 bases respectively, with 12 bases between them. The CDR3 loop spans 16 amino acids. CDR1 is WSHSY and CDR2 is SAAADI in the germline V gene. The CDR3 loop is CASSDPLGVAKNIQYF. As DNA, the CDR3 is TGCGCCAGCAGTGATCCCCTAGGGGTAGCCAAAAACATTCAGTACTTC.

The V call is TRBV19, the J call TRBJ2-5; D may correspond to TRBD1 or TRBD2 (7 bases each). The CDR3 consists of 13 residues. V shed 5 bases and J shed 6 bases, with 13 bases lying between them. Germline V gene sequence: CDR1 LNHDA, CDR2 SQIVND (reference sequence). CDR3 residues: CASSQGGVKTQYF. The CDR3 region has the DNA TGTGCCAGTAGTCAGGGGGGGGTGAAGACCCAGTACTTC. The whole variable domain, remainder taken from reference TRBV19 and TRBJ2-5, is DGGITQSPKYLFRKEGQNVTLSCEQNLNHDAMYWYRQDPGQGLRLIYYSQIVNDFQKGDIAEGYSVSREKKESFPLTVTSAQKNPTAFYLCASSQGGVKTQYFGPGTRLLVL.

This chain joins TRBV5-1 and TRBJ2-3; TRBD2 aligns across 13 bases. The CDR3 has 20 amino acids. The V and J ends lost 1 base and 4 bases, in that order; junction bases with no gene match: 15. Germline V gene sequence: CDR1 SGHRS, CDR2 YFSETQ. The CDR3 region has the DNA TGCGCCAGCAGCTTGAAGTGGGGGACTAGCGGGAATCTCCCACCAGATACGCAGTATTTT. Encoded protein: CASSLKWGTSGNLPPDTQYF.

This chain uses TRBV14 with TRBJ2-3; TRBD2 aligns across 12 bases. This CDR3 is built from 18 residues. V lost 4 bases, J lost 1 base, and 9 bases stayed unmatched. The germline CDR1 and CDR2 sequences are SGHDN and FVKESK. CDR3 sequence reads: CASSRRGTSGHGTDTQYF. As DNA, the CDR3 is TGTGCCAGCAGCCGAAGGGGGACTAGCGGGCACGGCACAGATACGCAGTATTTT.

This chain connects TRBV11-2 to TRBJ2-1; TRBD2 is a possible D gene (6 bases). CDR1 and CDR2 from the germline V gene are SGHAT and FQNNGV. The CDR3 runs to 13 residues. V was cut by 3 bases and J by 6 bases, with 9 bases left in between. CDR3 amino acids: CASSLGLRNEQFF. The DNA for the CDR3 is TGTGCCAGCAGCTTGGGACTTCGCAATGAGCAGTTCTTC. Full variable domain (outside the CDR3, taken from reference TRBV11-2 and TRBJ2-1): EAGVAQSPRYKIIEKRQSVAFWCNPISGHATLYWYQQILGQGPKLLIQFQNNGVVDDSQLPKDRFSAERLKGVDSTLKIQPAKLEDSAVYLCASSLGLRNEQFFGPGTRLTVL.

This sequence joins TRBV7-2 and TRBJ2-5, with D perhaps TRBD1 or TRBD2 (5 bases each). This CDR3 region has 12 residues. CDR1 is SGHTA, CDR2 FQGNSA, per germline. V was cut by 5 bases and J by 7 bases, with 11 bases left in between. The CDR3, as DNA: TGTGCCAGCAGCCAAAGTGGGGGGACCCAGTACTTC. It specifies CASSQSGGTQYF.